This TCR beta chain was recovered during a study of pediatric ulcerative colitis. Study-level results: Compared with controls, ulcerative colitis showed greater blood-rectum clone sharing.

Notes on this clone: Its matching antigen is unknown.

The table came from immunoSEQ multiplex PCR; TCRdb's copy has only in-frame clones and leaves some out. The sample carries roughly 37,000 clones, less than 90% recorded once. The CDR3 consists of 14 residues. Trimming took off 5 bases at V and 4 bases at J, with 14 bases between the two ends. Germline V CDR1 and CDR2: MNHEY, SVGAGI. This chain joins TRBV6-5 and TRBJ1-1; D is unresolved. The source of this sequence is a girl aged 10 to 17 with moderate ulcerative colitis. The material sequenced was blood. This chain's CDR3 is CASSGPGPITEAFF. CDR3 coding DNA: TGTGCCAGCAGTGGCCCTGGGCCAATCACTGAAGCTTTCTTT.